The present T cell receptor (beta chain) was sequenced within a study of blood T cell repertoires in COVID-19. Across the whole study: The study drew acute and convalescent COVID-19 samples from the United States, Italy and Spain.

Original analysis: How many nucleated cells were present was estimated from reference gene primer amplification. TCRdb keeps only in-frame clones here, not all; method: immunoSEQ multiplex PCR. The DNA gave D and trimming, while V, J and clone size come from that table. The sample has 150,000 to 200,000 clones, around 89% seen once. The CDR3 runs to 17 residues. CDR1 is SGHDT, CDR2 YYEEEE, per germline. J gave up 4 bases and V 4 bases, and 8 bases lay outside the gene matches. This clonotype was obtained from a middle-aged man who had recovered from COVID-19. J is TRBJ2-3 and V is TRBV5-6, with 14 bases that match TRBD2. The sequenced sample consisted of peripheral blood. CDR3 loop: CASSMTSGGALADTQYF. CDR3 nucleotides: TGTGCCAGCAGCATGACTAGCGGGGGGGCCTTGGCAGATACGCAGTATTTT.